This section outlines one T cell receptor beta chain sequence together with its context. The assay was immunoSEQ multiplex PCR, and TCRdb's table has in-frame clones only and misses some. The repertoire holds about 76,000 clones, with roughly nine tenths as singletons. V was pared by 5 bases and J by 6 bases, with 10 bases between. The germline V gene has CDR1 SGHNT and CDR2 YENEEA. The CDR3 runs 12 residues. These data belong to a study of blood T cell repertoires in COVID-19. The source of this sequence is a man aged 25-45 years with acute or convalescent COVID-19. Sequenced material: peripheral blood. The chain combines TRBV11-3 with TRBJ2-5; D might be TRBD1 (5 bases). CDR3 residues: CASSPREKTQYF. The CDR3 DNA reads as TGTGCCAGCAGCCCCAGGGAAAAGACCCAGTACTTC.